A single sample gave rise to the 12 T cell receptor beta chains below, sequenced in a study of glioma-infiltrating T cells after dendritic cell vaccination. TCRdb keeps only in-frame clones here, not all; method: immunoSEQ multiplex PCR. The sample carries more than 60,000 clones, roughly 80% recorded once. The specimen was blood, collected before dendritic cell vaccination. These receptors were taken from a human donor with glioblastoma.

This clone was seen once. The chain joins TRBV5-1 to TRBJ1-4; no clear D gene. Germline lookup yields CDR1 SGHRS and CDR2 YFSETQ. This CDR3 spans 17 amino acids. The germline V and J ends were trimmed by 5 bases and 0 bases, with 17 bases remaining between them. CDR3 amino acids: CASSPNPRPPTNEKLFF. The CDR3 DNA follows: TGCGCCAGCAGTCCTAATCCCCGTCCACCAACTAATGAAAAACTGTTTTTT.

V gene TRBV25-1 combines with J gene TRBJ2-2, with 9 bases that match TRBD1. The J segment lost 1 base and the V segment lost 4 bases, leaving 4 bases of the junction unmatched. There are 16 residues in the CDR3. Germline CDR1 is MGHDK and CDR2 is SYGVNS. For the CDR3, the DNA is TGTGCCAGCAGTGCGATGGACAGGGGGAACACCGGGGAGCTGTTTTTT. Translation: CASSAMDRGNTGELFF.

The chain uses TRBV5-1 and TRBJ1-2; no clear D. The CDR3 is made up of 13 amino acids. The germline V gene has CDR1 SGHRS and CDR2 YFSETQ. V was cut by 0 bases and J by 4 bases, with 7 bases left in between. CDR3 sequence reads: CASSLAPSYGYTF. DNA for the CDR3: TGCGCCAGCAGCTTGGCCCCGAGCTATGGCTACACCTTC.

The chain is built from TRBV27 and TRBJ2-1, with D tentatively TRBD2 (7 bases). CDR3 length equals 15 residues. Germline V CDR1 and CDR2: MNHEY, SMNVEV (reference sequence). V shed 5 bases and J shed 6 bases, with 17 bases lying between them. CDR3 coding DNA: TGTGCCAGCAGTCTGCGGGGGCCCCCCCTCAATGAGCAGTTCTTC. Protein product: CASSLRGPPLNEQFF.

The rearrangement uses TRBV6-6 and TRBJ2-3, with D tentatively TRBD2 (7 bases). CDR1 is MNHNY and CDR2 is SVGAGI in the germline V gene (reference sequence). The CDR3 consists of 15 residues. Trimming removed 2 bases from V and 0 bases from J, with 9 bases in between. The CDR3 reads CASSYGGASTDTQYF. The CDR3 DNA reads TGTGCCAGCAGTTACGGGGGGGCTAGCACAGATACGCAGTATTTT.

The chain is built from TRBV6-5 and TRBJ1-4, with TRBD1 identical over 8 bases. Germline-derived CDR1 and CDR2 are MNHEY and SVGAGI. This CDR3 spans 12 amino acids. V shed 7 bases, J shed 7 bases, and the junction held 2 bases outside the gene matches. CDR3 sequence: CASTTGAEKLFF. CDR3 coding DNA: TGTGCCAGCACGACAGGGGCTGAAAAACTGTTTTTT.

The chain is built from TRBV28 and TRBJ1-2, with D tentatively TRBD1 (5 bases). Deletions cut 8 bases from V and 4 bases from J, with 26 bases between. CDR3 length: 17 residues. CDR1 MDHEN and CDR2 SYDVKM come from the germline V gene. CDR3 protein: CASESPRPGFRSYGYTF. The CDR3, as DNA: TGTGCCAGCGAGAGTCCGAGGCCAGGGTTTCGGAGCTATGGCTACACCTTC.

The chain employs TRBV28 and TRBJ2-1; tentative D call: TRBD1 (6 bases). V was clipped by 8 bases and J by 4 bases, with 15 bases between them. CDR3 length equals 14 residues. Germline V gene sequence: CDR1 MDHEN, CDR2 SYDVKM. This CDR3 is CASSALDRYNEQFF. CDR3 in DNA: TGTGCCAGCTCTGCGCTGGACAGATACAATGAGCAGTTCTTC.

V gene TRBV6-6 combines with J gene TRBJ2-3; 8 nucleotides line up with TRBD2. CDR1 MNHNY and CDR2 SVGAGI come from the germline V gene (reference sequence). Trimming cost V 7 bases and J 0 bases; bases outside gene matches: 6. This CDR3 has 15 amino acids. CDR3 in DNA: TGTGCCAGCATGGGCGGGGGGCCGAGCACAGATACGCAGTATTTT. Translation: CASMGGGPSTDTQYF.

This chain joins TRBV4-1 and TRBJ2-7, with no clear D. Germline CDR1 is MGHRA and CDR2 is YSYEKL. CDR3 size: 16 residues. V was cut by 8 bases and J by 4 bases, with 24 bases left in between. CDR3 nucleotide sequence: TGCGCCAGCTTTTTTTTCAAGCAGAAGGCGGCATACGAGCAGTACTTC. Translation: CASFFFKQKAAYEQYF.

This clone was counted between two and nine times. Here the CDR3 reads CASSQGALEQFF. For the CDR3, the DNA is TGCGCCAGCAGTCAGGGGGCTCTTGAGCAGTTCTTC. The rearrangement joins TRBV5-1 to TRBJ2-1, with 8 positions matching TRBD1. Germline V gene data show CDR1 as SGHRS and CDR2 as YFSETQ. V lost 5 bases and J lost 9; bases outside the gene matches: 4. CDR3 length: 12 residues.

The chain links TRBV19 to TRBJ1-4; the D gene is possibly TRBD1 (5 bases). Germline V gene lookup returns CDR1 LNHDA and CDR2 SQIVND (reference sequence). Trimming stripped 4 bases from V and 7 bases from J, with 13 bases between. The CDR3 runs 14 residues. The CDR3 DNA reads TGTGCCAGTAGTACCGTTGGAGACAGTGAAAAACTGTTTTTT. Its translation is CASSTVGDSEKLFF.